This TCR beta chain was identified during a study of blood T cell repertoires in COVID-19. Turning to the study itself: T cells, B-cell-depleted T cells, or PBMCs supplied cDNA or gDNA.

In the authors' methods: Reference gene primer amplification yielded estimated nucleated cell counts. Method: immunoSEQ multiplex PCR; TCRdb's copy keeps in-frame clones and lacks some. V and J calls and clone size are copied from that table; D and trimming were computed from the DNA. The sample has under 200,000 clones; about 85% are singletons. Germline V gene data show CDR1 as SGDLS and CDR2 as YYNGEE. Trimming pared 0 bases from V and 2 bases from J, leaving 6 bases between. The CDR3 sequence is 13 residues long. Sequenced material: peripheral blood. This chain uses TRBV9 with TRBJ2-7; the D is unclear. This sequence was found in a woman aged 80 or older in a cohort sampled during active or convalescent COVID-19. The CDR3 region has the DNA TGTGCCAGCAGCGTAGGGGCAGCCTACGAGCAGTACTTC. This sequence encodes CASSVGAAYEQYF. Variable domain in full (rest from reference TRBV9 and TRBJ2-7): DSGVTQTPKHLITATGQRVTLRCSPRSGDLSVYWYQQSLDQGLQFLIQYYNGEERAKGNILERFSAQQFPDLHSELNLSSLELGDSALYFCASSVGAAYEQYFGPGTRLTVT.